This TCR beta chain was documented in a study of T cell changes during pregnancy in multiple sclerosis. V was cut by 4 bases and J by 1 base, with 8 bases left in between. The CDR3 contains 14 residues. Germline lookup yields CDR1 SGHVS and CDR2 FQNEAQ. Here immunoSEQ multiplex PCR was the method, and the copy in TCRdb shows in-frame clones only, minus some. This table has more than 90,000 clones, roughly 92% appearing once. The specimen was peripheral blood, collected after pregnancy. The receptor was isolated from a female donor with multiple sclerosis, enrolled in a pregnancy study. V and J are TRBV7-8 and TRBJ1-5; no definite D call. The CDR3 loop is CASSSEASNQPQHF. Written as DNA, the CDR3 is TGTGCCAGCAGCTCCGAAGCCAGCAATCAGCCCCAGCATTTT.